This entry concerns a single TCR beta chain. What it binds is not known. Trimming pared 0 bases from V and 7 bases from J, leaving 12 bases between. CDR3 length equals 15 residues. Germline V gene lookup returns CDR1 SNHLY and CDR2 FYNNEI. This entry comes from a study of OX40 agonist ivuxolimab in advanced cancers. The overall study: At doses from 0.01 to 10 mg/kg, patients were given intravenous ivuxolimab every 2 weeks.

Clones were read by immunoSEQ multiplex PCR, and TCRdb kept only the in-frame ones, dropping some. In the table there are about 46,000 clones, 82% of which are singletons. The study's findings and limits: Partial responders dosed at 0.1-3.0 mg/kg displayed clonal expansion ranking among the lowest. On average, CD8+ T cells showed a greater number of expanded clones than CD4+. By week 6 at 0.1 to 3.0 mg/kg, blood CD4+ and CD8+ T cells had expanded clonally.

Here the sequenced sample was CD4+ or CD8+ T cells sorted from blood, taken in a trial of the OX40 agonist ivuxolimab. The TCR sequence derives from an adult with an advanced solid tumor such as melanoma, head and neck, liver or kidney cancer. The chain recombines TRBV2 with TRBJ2-2; D might be TRBD1 (5 bases). This CDR3 is CASSEARGPNGELFF. CDR3 coding DNA: TGTGCCAGCAGTGAAGCAAGGGGCCCCAACGGGGAGCTGTTTTTT.